This TCR beta chain was captured by sequencing in a study of CD8 T cells in Susac syndrome. General observations from the study: As acknowledged by the study, its TCR sequencing and HLA analysis included a relatively small number of individuals.

An input of about 0.5 to 1 ug of RNA was subjected to reverse transcription using random hexamers. Coverage of TCR beta CDR3 amplification by immunoSEQ multiplex PCR extended to 54 Vbeta and 13 Jbeta. TCRdb ran MiXCR on the immunoSEQ multiplex PCR reads and lists one entry per CDR3 protein. The sample contains 150,000 to 200,000 distinct CDR3 sequences, about 95% of which appear only once. Trimming pared 2 bases from V and 6 bases from J, leaving 18 bases between. CDR1 PRHDT and CDR2 FYEKMQ come from the germline V gene (reference sequence). The CDR3 sequence is 16 residues long. In blood CD8+ and CD4+ T cells, TCR beta underwent sequencing. The study used healthy donors as controls matched for age and sex. This clonotype has only one observation. The antigen is not known.

The genes are TRBV13 and TRBJ2-3; possible D gene TRBD2, 6 bases. Sequencing was done on a sample of CD4+ T cells from PBMCs. The source of this sequence is a human donor in good health. Here the CDR3 reads CASSLTHGGIVDTQYF. The CDR3 region has the DNA TGTGCCAGCAGCTTAACTCACGGGGGAATCGTTGATACGCAGTATTTT. Complete variable domain (other parts from reference TRBV13 and TRBJ2-3): AAGVIQSPRHLIKEKRETATLKCYPIPRHDTVYWYQQGPGQDPQFLISFYEKMQSDKGSIPDRFSAQQFSDYHSELNMSSLELGDSALYFCASSLTHGGIVDTQYFGPGTRLTVL.